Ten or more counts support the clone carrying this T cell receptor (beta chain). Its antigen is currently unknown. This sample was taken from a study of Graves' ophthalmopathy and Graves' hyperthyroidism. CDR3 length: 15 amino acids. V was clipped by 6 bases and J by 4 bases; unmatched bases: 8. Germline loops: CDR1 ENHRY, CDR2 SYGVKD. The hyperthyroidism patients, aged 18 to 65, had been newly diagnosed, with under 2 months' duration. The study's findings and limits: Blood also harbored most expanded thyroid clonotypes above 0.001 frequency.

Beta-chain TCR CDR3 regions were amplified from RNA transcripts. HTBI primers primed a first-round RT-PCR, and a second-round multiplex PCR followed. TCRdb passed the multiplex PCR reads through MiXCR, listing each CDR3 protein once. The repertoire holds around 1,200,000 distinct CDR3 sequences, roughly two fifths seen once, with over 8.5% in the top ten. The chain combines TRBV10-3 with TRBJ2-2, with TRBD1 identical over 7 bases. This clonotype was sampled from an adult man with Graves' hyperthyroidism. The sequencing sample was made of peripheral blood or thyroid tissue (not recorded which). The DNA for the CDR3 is TGTGCCATCAGCTACGACAGGGCGAGCACCGGGGAGCTGTTTTTT. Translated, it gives CAISYDRASTGELFF.